The clone carrying this T cell receptor beta chain was detected a few times. No antigen is known for it. TCRdb keeps only in-frame clones here, not all; method: immunoSEQ multiplex PCR. The table lists 95,000 to 150,000 clones, around 86% of them singletons, with 2% to 2.5% in the top ten. This sample is drawn from a study of cytomegalovirus exposure and HLA in healthy donors. Study-level background: The 120 or so validation repertoires used a platform that matched the one used for the 550 to 800 first-cohort repertoires, as a later analysis reported.

Notes on the study in general: Altogether, some 170 TCR beta chains were recorded as cytomegalovirus-associated. A few CMV-associated chains were confirmed in vitro to be specific for CMV antigens.

The source of this sequence is a woman under 30 in good health and CMV-seronegative. Sequenced sample: PBMCs.

The CDR3 bases are TGTGCCAGCAGATTACCAGCCGGGGCTAACTATGGCTACACCTTC. This codes for CASRLPAGANYGYTF. This chain connects TRBV28 to TRBJ1-2; D is uncertain. Trimming took 6 bases from V and 0 from J, leaving 14 bases between them. Germline V lookup: CDR1 MDHEN, CDR2 SYDVKM. The CDR3 covers 15 residues.